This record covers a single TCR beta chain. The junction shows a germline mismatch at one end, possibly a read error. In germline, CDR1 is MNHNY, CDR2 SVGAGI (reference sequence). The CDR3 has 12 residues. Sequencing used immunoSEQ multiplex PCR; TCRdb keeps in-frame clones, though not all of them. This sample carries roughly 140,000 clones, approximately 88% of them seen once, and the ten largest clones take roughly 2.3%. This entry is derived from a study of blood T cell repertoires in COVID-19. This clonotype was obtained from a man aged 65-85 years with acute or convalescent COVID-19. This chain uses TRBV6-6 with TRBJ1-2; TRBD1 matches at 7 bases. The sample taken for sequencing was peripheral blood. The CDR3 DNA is TGTGCCAGCAGGGCCGGGACAGTCTCCCTAAGCTTC. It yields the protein CASRAGTVSLSF.